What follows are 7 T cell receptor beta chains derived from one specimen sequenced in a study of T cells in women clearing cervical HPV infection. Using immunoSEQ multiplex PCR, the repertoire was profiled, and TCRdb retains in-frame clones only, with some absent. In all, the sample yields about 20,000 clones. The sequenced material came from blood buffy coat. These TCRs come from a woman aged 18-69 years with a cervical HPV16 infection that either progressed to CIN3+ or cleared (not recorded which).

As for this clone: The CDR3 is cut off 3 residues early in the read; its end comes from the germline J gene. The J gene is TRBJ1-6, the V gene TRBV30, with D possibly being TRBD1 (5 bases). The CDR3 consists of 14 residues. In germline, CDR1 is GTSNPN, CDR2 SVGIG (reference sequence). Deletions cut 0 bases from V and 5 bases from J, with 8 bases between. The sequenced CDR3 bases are TGTGCCTGGAGTGTTGGAGGGGATAATTCACCC. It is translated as CAWSVGGDNSP. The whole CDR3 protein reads CAWSVGGDNSPLHF.

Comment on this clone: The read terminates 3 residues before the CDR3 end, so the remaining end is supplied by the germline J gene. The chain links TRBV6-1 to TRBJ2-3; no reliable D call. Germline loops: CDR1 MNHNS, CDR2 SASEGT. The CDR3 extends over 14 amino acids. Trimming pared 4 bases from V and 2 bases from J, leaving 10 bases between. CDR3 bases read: TGTGCCAGCAGTGCGAAGGGTCACACAGATACG. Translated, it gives CASSAKGHTDT. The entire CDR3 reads CASSAKGHTDTQYF.

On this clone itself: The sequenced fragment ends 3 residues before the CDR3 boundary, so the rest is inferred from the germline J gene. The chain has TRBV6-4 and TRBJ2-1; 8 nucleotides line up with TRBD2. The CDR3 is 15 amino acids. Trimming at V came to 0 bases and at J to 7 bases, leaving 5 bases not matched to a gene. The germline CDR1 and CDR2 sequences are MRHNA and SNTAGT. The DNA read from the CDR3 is TGTGCCAGCAGTGACTCTGCGGGGGGTGGAAATGAG. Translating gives CASSDSAGGGNE. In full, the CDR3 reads CASSDSAGGGNEQFF.

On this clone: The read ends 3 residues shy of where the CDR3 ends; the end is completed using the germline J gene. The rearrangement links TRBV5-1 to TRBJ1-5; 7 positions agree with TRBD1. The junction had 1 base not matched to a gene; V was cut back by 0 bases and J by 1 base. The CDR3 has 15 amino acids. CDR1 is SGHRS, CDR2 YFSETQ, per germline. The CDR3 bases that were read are TGCGCCAGCAGCTTGGGGGGACAGAGCAATCAGCCC. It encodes CASSLGGQSNQP. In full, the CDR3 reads CASSLGGQSNQPQHF.

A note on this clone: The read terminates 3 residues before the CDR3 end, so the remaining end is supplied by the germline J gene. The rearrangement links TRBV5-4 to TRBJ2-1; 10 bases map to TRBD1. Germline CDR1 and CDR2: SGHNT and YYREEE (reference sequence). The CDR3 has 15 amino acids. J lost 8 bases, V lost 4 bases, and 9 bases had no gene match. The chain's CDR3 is CASSTTGTGDDEQFF. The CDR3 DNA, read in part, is TGTGCCAGCAGCACCACCGGGACAGGGGACGATGAG.

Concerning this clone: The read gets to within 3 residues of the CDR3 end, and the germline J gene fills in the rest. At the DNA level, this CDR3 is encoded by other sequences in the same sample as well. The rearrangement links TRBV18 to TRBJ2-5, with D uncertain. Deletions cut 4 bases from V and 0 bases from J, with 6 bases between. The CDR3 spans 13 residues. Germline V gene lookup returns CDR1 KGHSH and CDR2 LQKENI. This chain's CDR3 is CASSLRDQETQYF. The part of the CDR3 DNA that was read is TGTGCCAGCTCACTTAGGGACCAAGAGACC.

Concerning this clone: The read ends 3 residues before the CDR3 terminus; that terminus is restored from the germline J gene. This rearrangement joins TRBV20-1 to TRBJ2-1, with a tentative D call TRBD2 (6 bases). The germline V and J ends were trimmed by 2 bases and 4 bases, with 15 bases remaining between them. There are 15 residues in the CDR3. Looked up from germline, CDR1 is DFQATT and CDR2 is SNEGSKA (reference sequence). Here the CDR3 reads CSARQRGSRYNEQFF. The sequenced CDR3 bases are TGCAGTGCTAGACAACGGGGGTCGCGTTACAATGAG.